This TCR beta chain was retrieved from a study of sequential checkpoint blockade in melanoma. On the study more broadly: First-line arms were nivolumab then ipilimumab, or the reverse, randomized 1:1. Maintenance nivolumab came after either treatment sequence.

Sequencing used immunoSEQ multiplex PCR; TCRdb keeps in-frame clones, though not all of them. The sample gives roughly 18,000 clones, 65% to 85% of which show up once; approximately 10% is in the top ten. The germline CDR1 and CDR2 sequences are SGDLS and YYNGEE. V was pared by 4 bases and J by 5 bases, with 5 bases of the junction left unmatched. CDR3 length: 14 amino acids. Treatment here: randomized to nivolumab then ipilimumab (arm A) or the reverse (arm B). DNA-damaging chemotherapy had not been given to any patient beforehand. Live CD3+CD8+ CD19− CD56− cells were sorted from PBMCs. This clonotype was sampled from a human donor with melanoma. The source was CD8+ T cells sorted from blood (inferred from file names), collected from a patient given nivolumab and ipilimumab in sequence. The genes are TRBV9 and TRBJ2-1; 8 bases map to TRBD2. The CDR3 nucleotides read TGTGCCAGCAGCCCGGGACTAGGGAACAATGAGCAGTTCTTC. It encodes CASSPGLGNNEQFF.